Each of the 9 T cell receptor beta chains below was sequenced from the same sample in a study of cytomegalovirus exposure and HLA in healthy donors. Primers included in the PCR were 60 Vbeta and 13 Jbeta primers. The method was immunoSEQ multiplex PCR; TCRdb's version includes in-frame clones alone and lacks a portion of them. The sample includes roughly 51,000 clones. The specimen was PBMCs. The receptors originated from a woman between 40 and 55 years old in good health and CMV-seronegative.

This clone shows up as medium-sized (0.01 to 0.1%) by frequency. The chain employs TRBV7-9 and TRBJ2-5, with a tentative D call TRBD2 (6 bases). V lost 1 base and J lost 5, with 11 bases in between. The CDR3 length is 14 residues. The germline gives CDR1 SEHNR, CDR2 FQNEAQ (reference sequence). CDR3 residues: CASSLGTTRETQYF. The CDR3 DNA is TGTGCCAGCAGCTTAGGGACTACCAGGGAGACCCAGTACTTC.

The chain has TRBV6-6 and TRBJ1-6; D is unresolved. The ends were cut back, 7 bases at V and 8 bases at J, with 12 bases in the middle. The germline V gene has CDR1 MNHNY and CDR2 SVGAGI (reference sequence). The CDR3 is 13 residues long. In nucleotides, the CDR3 is TGTGCCAGCACCCAAGAGGGCGATTCACCCCTCCACTTT. It yields the protein CASTQEGDSPLHF.

The chain carries TRBV28 and TRBJ2-1; no definite D call. This CDR3 is built from 16 residues. Germline CDR1 reads MDHEN; CDR2 reads SYDVKM. Trimming left V 3 bases short and J 5 bases short, with 17 bases between. CDR3 sequence: CASSFSREHPDNEQFF. The CDR3 bases are TGTGCCAGCAGTTTCTCTAGAGAGCATCCGGACAATGAGCAGTTCTTC.

V gene TRBV6-1 combines with J gene TRBJ1-1; D call uncertain. CDR3 length equals 15 residues. CDR1 is MNHNS and CDR2 is SASEGT in the germline V gene. V was cut by 1 base and J by 0 bases, with 9 bases left in between. In DNA form, the CDR3 reads TGTGCCAGCAGTGAAGTCCCAGGATTGAACACTGAAGCTTTCTTT. It specifies CASSEVPGLNTEAFF.

The chain uses TRBV15 and TRBJ2-3, with TRBD2 identical over 8 bases. Germline CDR1 is LNHNV and CDR2 is YYDKDF (reference sequence). The V segment lost 0 bases and the J segment 11 bases; nucleotides outside the gene matches: 4. This CDR3 contains 13 residues. The CDR3 bases are TGTGCCACCAGCAGAGACGGGCTAGCGGGGCAGTATTTT. This translates into CATSRDGLAGQYF.

The genes are TRBV18 and TRBJ2-1, with D maybe TRBD2 (6 bases). The CDR3 is made up of 15 amino acids. The germline gives CDR1 KGHSH, CDR2 LQKENI. Trimming removed 3 bases from V and 10 bases from J, with 19 bases in between. CDR3 coding DNA: TGTGCCAGCTCACCGCGCTTAGCGGATAGCATGGAGCAGTTCTTC. The encoded protein is CASSPRLADSMEQFF.

The chain uses TRBV7-9 and TRBJ2-3; maybe TRBD1 (6 bases). V was cut by 5 bases and J by 0 bases, with 12 bases left in between. The CDR3 has 15 amino acids. Germline V lookup: CDR1 SEHNR, CDR2 FQNEAQ (reference sequence). Here the CDR3 DNA reads TGTGCCAGCAGCGGCACAGGGATGAGCACAGATACGCAGTATTTT. It codes for CASSGTGMSTDTQYF. Full variable domain (remainder filled in from reference TRBV7-9 and TRBJ2-3): DTGVSQNPRHKITKRGQNVTFRCDPISEHNRLYWYRQTLGQGPEFLTYFQNEAQLEKSRLLSDRFSAERPKGSFSTLEIQRTEQGDSAMYLCASSGTGMSTDTQYFGPGTRLTVL.

The chain uses TRBV10-2 and TRBJ2-5, with 7 bases that match TRBD1. The CDR3 sequence is 15 residues long. Germline-derived CDR1 and CDR2 are WSHSY and SAAADI. The ends lost 0 bases at V and 4 bases at J; junction bases unmatched: 5. This CDR3 is CASSESRQGGETQYF. The DNA of the CDR3 is TGCGCCAGCAGTGAGTCGCGACAGGGTGGAGAGACCCAGTACTTC.

This chain links TRBV5-6 with TRBJ1-2, with no clear D. This CDR3 has 12 residues. Germline loops: CDR1 SGHDT, CDR2 YYEEEE. Trimming left V 0 bases short and J 4 bases short, with 4 bases between. This CDR3 reads CASSLAGYGYTF. The CDR3 DNA reads as TGTGCCAGCAGCTTGGCCGGCTATGGCTACACCTTC.